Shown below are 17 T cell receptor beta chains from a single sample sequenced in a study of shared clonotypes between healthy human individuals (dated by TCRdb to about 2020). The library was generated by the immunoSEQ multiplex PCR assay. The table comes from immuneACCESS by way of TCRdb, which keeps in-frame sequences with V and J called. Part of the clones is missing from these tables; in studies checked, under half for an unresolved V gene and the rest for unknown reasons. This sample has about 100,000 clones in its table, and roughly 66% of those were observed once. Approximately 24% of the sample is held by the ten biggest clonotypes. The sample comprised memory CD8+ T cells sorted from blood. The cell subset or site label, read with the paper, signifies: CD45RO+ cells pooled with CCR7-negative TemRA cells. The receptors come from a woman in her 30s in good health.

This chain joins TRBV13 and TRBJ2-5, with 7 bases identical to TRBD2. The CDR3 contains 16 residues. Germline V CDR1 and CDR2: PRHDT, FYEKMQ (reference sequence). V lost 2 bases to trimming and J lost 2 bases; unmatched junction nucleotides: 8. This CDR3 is CASSLKGLPHQETQYF. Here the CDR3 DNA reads TGTGCCAGCAGCTTAAAGGGACTACCCCATCAAGAGACCCAGTACTTC.

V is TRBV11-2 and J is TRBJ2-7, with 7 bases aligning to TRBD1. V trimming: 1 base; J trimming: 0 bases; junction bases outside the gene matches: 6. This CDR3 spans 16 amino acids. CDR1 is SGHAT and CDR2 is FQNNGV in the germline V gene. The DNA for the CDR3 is TGTGCCAGCAGCTTAGTCCTACAGGGGAGCTCCTACGAGCAGTACTTC. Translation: CASSLVLQGSSYEQYF.

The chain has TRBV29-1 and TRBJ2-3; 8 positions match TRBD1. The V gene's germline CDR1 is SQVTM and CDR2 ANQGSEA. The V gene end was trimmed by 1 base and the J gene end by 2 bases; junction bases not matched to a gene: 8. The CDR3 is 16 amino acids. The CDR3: CSVEVGRGRVTDTQYF. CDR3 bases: TGCAGCGTTGAAGTCGGCAGGGGGCGCGTCACAGATACGCAGTATTTT.

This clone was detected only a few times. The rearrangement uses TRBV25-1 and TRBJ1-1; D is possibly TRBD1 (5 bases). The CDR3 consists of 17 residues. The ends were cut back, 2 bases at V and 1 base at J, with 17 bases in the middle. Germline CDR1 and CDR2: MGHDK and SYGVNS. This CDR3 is CASSEESSSRGNTEAFF. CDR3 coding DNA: TGTGCCAGCAGTGAAGAAAGCTCGAGTAGGGGGAACACTGAAGCTTTCTTT. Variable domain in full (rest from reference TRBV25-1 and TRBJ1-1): EADIYQTPRYLVIGTGKKITLECSQTMGHDKMYWYQQDPGMELHLIHYSYGVNSTEKGDLSSESTVSRIRTEHFPLTLESARPSHTSQYLCASSEESSSRGNTEAFFGQGTRLTVV.

The CDR3 protein is CASSLPGVQETQYF. For the CDR3, the DNA is TGTGCCAGCAGTTTACCGGGAGTCCAGGAGACCCAGTACTTC. The genes are TRBV28 and TRBJ2-5; TRBD2 is a possible D gene (6 bases). The germline gives CDR1 MDHEN, CDR2 SYDVKM. The CDR3 spans 14 residues. V was pared by 2 bases and J by 5 bases, with 12 bases between.

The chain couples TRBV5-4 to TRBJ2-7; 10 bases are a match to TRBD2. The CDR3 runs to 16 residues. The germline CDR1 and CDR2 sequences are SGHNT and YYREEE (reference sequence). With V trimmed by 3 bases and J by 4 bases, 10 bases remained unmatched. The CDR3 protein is CASSSGSGRAVYEQYF. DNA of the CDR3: TGTGCCAGCAGCTCCGGGAGCGGGAGGGCCGTGTACGAGCAGTACTTC.

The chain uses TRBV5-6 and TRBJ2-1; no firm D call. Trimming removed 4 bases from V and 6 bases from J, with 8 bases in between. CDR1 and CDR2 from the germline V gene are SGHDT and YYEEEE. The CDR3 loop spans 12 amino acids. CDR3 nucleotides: TGTGCCAGCAGCGATATGGGCAATGAGCAGTTCTTC. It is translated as CASSDMGNEQFF.

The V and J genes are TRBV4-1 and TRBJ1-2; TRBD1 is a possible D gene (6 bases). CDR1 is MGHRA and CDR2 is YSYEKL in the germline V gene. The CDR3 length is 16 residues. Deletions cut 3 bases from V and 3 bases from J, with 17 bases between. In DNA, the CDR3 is TGCGCCAGCAGCCAGGGGGCGGGGGCGTCTTACTATGGCTACACCTTC. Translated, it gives CASSQGAGASYYGYTF.

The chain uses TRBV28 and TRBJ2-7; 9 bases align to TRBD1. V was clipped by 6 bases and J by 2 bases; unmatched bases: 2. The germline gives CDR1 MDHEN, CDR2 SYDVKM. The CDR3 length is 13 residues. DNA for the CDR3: TGTGCCAGCAGGGACAGGGGACCCTACGAGCAGTACTTC. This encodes CASRDRGPYEQYF.

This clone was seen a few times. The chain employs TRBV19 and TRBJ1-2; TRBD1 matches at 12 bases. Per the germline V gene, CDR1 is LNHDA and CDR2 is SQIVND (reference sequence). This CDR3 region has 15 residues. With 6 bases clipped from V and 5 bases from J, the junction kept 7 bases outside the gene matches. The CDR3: CASSGTGGGRYGYTF. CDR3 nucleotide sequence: TGTGCCAGTAGCGGGACAGGGGGCGGCCGATATGGCTACACCTTC.

CDR3 in DNA: TGCGCCAGCAGCCAAGGGAGTTGGTTAAGGGCAGGGTACGAGCAGTACTTC. Amino acids: CASSQGSWLRAGYEQYF. The chain links TRBV4-1 to TRBJ2-7, with D tentatively TRBD1 (5 bases). Germline loops: CDR1 MGHRA, CDR2 YSYEKL. The CDR3 has 17 amino acids. Trimming removed 1 base at V and 4 bases at J, with 20 bases between.

The CDR3, as DNA: TGTGCCAGCAGCTTATCGGAGCGGGTTTTCTGGGGGGATACGCAGTATTTT. It specifies CASSLSERVFWGDTQYF. The chain recombines TRBV7-8 with TRBJ2-3, with D perhaps TRBD2 (6 bases). The V and J ends lost 2 bases and 6 bases respectively, with 21 bases between them. Germline assignment: CDR1 SGHVS and CDR2 FQNEAQ. The CDR3 loop spans 17 amino acids.

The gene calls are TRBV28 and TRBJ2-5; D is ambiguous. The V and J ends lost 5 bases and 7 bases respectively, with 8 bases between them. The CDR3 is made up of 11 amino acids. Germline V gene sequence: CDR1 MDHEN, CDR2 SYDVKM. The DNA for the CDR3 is TGTGCCAGCAGTAGTCGTGGGACCCAGTACTTC. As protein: CASSSRGTQYF.

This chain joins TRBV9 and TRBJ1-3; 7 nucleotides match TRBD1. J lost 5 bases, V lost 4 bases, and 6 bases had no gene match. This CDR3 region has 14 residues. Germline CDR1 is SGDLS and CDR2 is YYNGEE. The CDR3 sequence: CASSPTGRRNTIYF. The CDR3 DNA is TGTGCCAGCAGCCCGACAGGGCGAAGAAACACCATATATTTT.

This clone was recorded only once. The CDR3 coding sequence is TGTGCCAGCAGCTCCCAGGGGGGGCCAATAGATACGCAGTATTTT. This sequence encodes CASSSQGGPIDTQYF. V is TRBV7-2 and J is TRBJ2-3; D could derive from TRBD1 or TRBD2 (7 bases each). The CDR3 runs 15 residues. The germline V gene encodes CDR1 SGHTA and CDR2 FQGNSA. Trimming removed 4 bases at V and 5 bases at J, with 16 bases between. The variable domain in full, with the rest retrieved from reference TRBV7-2 and TRBJ2-3, is GAGVSQSPSNKVTEKGKDVELRCDPISGHTALYWYRQSLGQGLEFLIYFQGNSAPDKSGLPSDRFSAERTGGSVSTLTIQRTQQEDSAVYLCASSSQGGPIDTQYFGPGTRLTVL.

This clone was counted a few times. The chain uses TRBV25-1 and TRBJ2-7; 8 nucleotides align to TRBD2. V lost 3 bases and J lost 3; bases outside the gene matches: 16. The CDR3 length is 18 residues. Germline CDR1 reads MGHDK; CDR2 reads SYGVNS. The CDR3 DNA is TGTGCCAGCAGTGATGGGAGCGGGGGCGGGGTCCCCCACTACGAGCAGTACTTC. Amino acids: CASSDGSGGGVPHYEQYF.

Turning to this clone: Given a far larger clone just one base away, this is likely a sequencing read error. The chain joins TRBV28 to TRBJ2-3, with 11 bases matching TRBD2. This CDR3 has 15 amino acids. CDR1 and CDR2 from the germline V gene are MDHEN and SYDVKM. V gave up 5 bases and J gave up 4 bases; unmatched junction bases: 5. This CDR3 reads CASSQLAGEPDTQYF. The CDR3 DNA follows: TGTGCCAGCAGTCAACTAGCGGGAGAGCCAGATACGCAGTATTTT.